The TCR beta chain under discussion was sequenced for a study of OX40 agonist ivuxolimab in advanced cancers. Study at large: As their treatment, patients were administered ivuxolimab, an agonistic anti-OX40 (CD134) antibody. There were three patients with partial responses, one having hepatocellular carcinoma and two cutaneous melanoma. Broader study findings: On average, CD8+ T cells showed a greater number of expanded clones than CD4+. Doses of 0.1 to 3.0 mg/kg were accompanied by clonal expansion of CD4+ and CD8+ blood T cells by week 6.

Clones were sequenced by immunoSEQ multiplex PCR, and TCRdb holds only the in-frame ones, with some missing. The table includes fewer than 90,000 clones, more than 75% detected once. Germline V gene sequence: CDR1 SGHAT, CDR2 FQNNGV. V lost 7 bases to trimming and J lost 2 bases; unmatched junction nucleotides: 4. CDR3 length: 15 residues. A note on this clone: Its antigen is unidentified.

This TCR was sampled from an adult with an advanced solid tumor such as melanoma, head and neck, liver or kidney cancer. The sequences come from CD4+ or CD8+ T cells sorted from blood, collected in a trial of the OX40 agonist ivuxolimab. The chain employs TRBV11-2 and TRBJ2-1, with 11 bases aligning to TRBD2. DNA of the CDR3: TGTGCCAGCACTCGACTAGCGGGACCCTACAATGAGCAGTTCTTC. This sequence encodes CASTRLAGPYNEQFF.